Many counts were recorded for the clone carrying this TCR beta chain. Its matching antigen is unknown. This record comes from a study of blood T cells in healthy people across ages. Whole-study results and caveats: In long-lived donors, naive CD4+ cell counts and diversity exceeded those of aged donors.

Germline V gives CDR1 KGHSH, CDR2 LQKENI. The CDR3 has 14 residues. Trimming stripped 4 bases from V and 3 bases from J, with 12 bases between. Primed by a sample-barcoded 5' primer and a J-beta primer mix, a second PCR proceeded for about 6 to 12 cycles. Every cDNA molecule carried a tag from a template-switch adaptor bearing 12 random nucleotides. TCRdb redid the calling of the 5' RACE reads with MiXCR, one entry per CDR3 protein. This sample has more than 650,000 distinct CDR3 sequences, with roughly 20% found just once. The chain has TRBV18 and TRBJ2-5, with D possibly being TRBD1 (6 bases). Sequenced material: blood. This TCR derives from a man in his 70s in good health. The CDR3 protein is CASSRGQGEETQYF. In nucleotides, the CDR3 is TGTGCCAGCTCACGGGGACAAGGCGAAGAGACCCAGTACTTC. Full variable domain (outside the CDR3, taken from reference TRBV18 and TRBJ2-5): NAGVMQNPRHLVRRRGQEARLRCSPMKGHSHVYWYRQLPEEGLKFMVYLQKENIIDESGMPKERFSAEFPKEGPSILRIQQVVRGDSAAYFCASSRGQGEETQYFGPGTRLLVL.